The 6 T cell receptor beta chains below all came from one sample that was sequenced in a study of cytomegalovirus exposure and HLA in healthy donors. PCR used 60 Vbeta primers and 13 Jbeta primers. The protocol was immunoSEQ multiplex PCR, while the TCRdb copy is restricted to in-frame clones and leaves out a portion. The sample consists of 170,000 or so clones, roughly 80% of them appearing once. The sample consisted of PBMCs. The source of these receptors is a man aged 18 to 35 in good health and CMV-seronegative.

About this clone: At one end, the junction sequence differs from germline, possibly due to a read error. This chain connects TRBV7-7 to TRBJ2-3; possibly TRBD1 for D (5 bases). Germline lookup yields CDR1 SSHAT and CDR2 FNYEAQ (reference sequence). CDR3 length: 13 amino acids. This CDR3 is CASSLQGTDTQYF. The CDR3, as DNA: TGTGCTAGCAGCTTGCAGGGAACAGATACGCAGTATTTT.

In this sample, this clone turned up a few times. The chain is built from TRBV9 and TRBJ1-1; 8 nucleotides line up with TRBD1. Looked up from germline, CDR1 is SGDLS and CDR2 is YYNGEE. CDR3 length: 14 amino acids. Trimming cost V 3 bases and J 1 base; bases outside gene matches: 2. The CDR3 spells CASSDGTGNTEAFF. For the CDR3, the DNA is TGTGCCAGCAGCGACGGGACAGGGAACACTGAAGCTTTCTTT.

This clone has a single count. CDR3 loop: CASSTPLSSGRNSNEQFF. CDR3 in DNA: TGTGCCAGTAGTACCCCCCTCTCTAGCGGGAGGAACTCCAATGAGCAGTTCTTC. This rearrangement joins TRBV19 to TRBJ2-1; 11 bases fit TRBD2. The CDR3 runs 18 residues. Trimming cost V 4 bases and J 6 bases; bases outside gene matches: 14. The V gene's germline CDR1 is LNHDA and CDR2 SQIVND (reference sequence).

The rearrangement joins TRBV6-4 to TRBJ2-3; 10 bases are shared with TRBD2. This CDR3 comprises 14 residues. Germline lookup yields CDR1 MRHNA and CDR2 SNTAGT. V trimming: 3 bases; J trimming: 15 bases; junction bases outside the gene matches: 12. CDR3: CASSEEASGRRQYF. The DNA for the CDR3 is TGTGCCAGCAGTGAAGAGGCTAGCGGGAGAAGGCAATATTTT.

The rearrangement uses TRBV28 and TRBJ2-1, with 7 bases aligning to TRBD1. After removal of 7 bases from V and 5 bases from J, the junction contained 8 bases not matched to a gene. The CDR3 sequence is 14 residues long. Germline assignment: CDR1 MDHEN and CDR2 SYDVKM. CDR3 sequence (DNA): TGTGCCAGCACCCCGGGACAGCTTAACAATGAGCAGTTCTTC. Protein product: CASTPGQLNNEQFF.

V is TRBV20-1 and J is TRBJ2-1; D ambiguous. V lost 2 bases and J 8 bases, leaving 4 bases between the germline ends. CDR1 DFQATT and CDR2 SNEGSKA come from the germline V gene (reference sequence). This CDR3 has 10 amino acids. The CDR3 spells CSARRDEQFF. CDR3 bases: TGCAGTGCTAGAAGAGATGAGCAGTTCTTC.